This T cell receptor (beta chain) was sequenced in a study of T cell clonality in common variable immunodeficiency. Trimming removed 4 bases from V and 0 bases from J, with 10 bases in between. The CDR3 has 14 residues. Germline lookup yields CDR1 SGHAT and CDR2 FQNNGV. Ten or more counts support this clone. The read falls 3 residues short of the CDR3 end, and the missing part is taken from the germline J gene. TCRdb's copy holds only in-frame clones and misses some; the assay was immunoSEQ multiplex PCR. This set yields around 47,000 clones and no singletons; the top ten hold about 0.68%. The sequenced sample was peripheral blood mononuclear cells. The chain links TRBV11-2 to TRBJ2-7; perhaps TRBD1 as D (5 bases). The origin of this receptor is a person aged 18-70 years in good health. The chain's CDR3 is CASSSPDISYEQYF. CDR3 bases read: TGTGCCAGCAGCTCACCGGACATCTCCTACGAG.